These 17 T cell receptor beta chains were sequenced from one sample in a study of shared clonotypes between healthy human individuals. Profiling relied on immunoSEQ multiplex PCR, and the TCRdb table lists in-frame clones only, not all of them. This sample has just under 95,000 clones, with around 68% found just once. The sample was memory CD8+ T cells sorted from blood. Subset here: CD45RO+ cells pooled with CCR7-negative TemRA cells. The receptors originated from a young man in good health.

This chain uses TRBV5-1 with TRBJ1-4; D is unclear. This CDR3 contains 14 residues. Germline CDR1 is SGHRS and CDR2 is YFSETQ. With 0 bases removed from V and 7 bases from J, the gap between germline ends came to 10 bases. The chain's CDR3 is CASSLEGVGEKLFF. The CDR3 DNA reads TGCGCCAGCAGCTTGGAAGGAGTCGGTGAAAAACTGTTTTTT.

The chain combines TRBV27 with TRBJ2-5, with D tentatively TRBD2 (6 bases). Trimming removed 1 base at V and 5 bases at J, with 17 bases between. The CDR3 sequence is 16 residues long. CDR1 is MNHEY and CDR2 is SMNVEV in the germline V gene (reference sequence). The CDR3 bases are TGTGCCAGCAGTTTATTCGGCGGGATGGGCGGTGAGACCCAGTACTTC. This sequence encodes CASSLFGGMGGETQYF.

This clone occurred a few times. In the same sample, other DNA sequences code for this CDR3. The chain is built from TRBV9 and TRBJ1-1, with D unresolved. This CDR3 region has 13 residues. V lost 2 bases and J lost 1, with 6 bases in between. The germline V gene encodes CDR1 SGDLS and CDR2 YYNGEE. For the CDR3, the DNA is TGTGCCAGCAGCGTTGGTGAGAACACTGAAGCTTTCTTT. It specifies CASSVGENTEAFF.

A remark on this clone: It differs at one base from a far larger clone, so likely a read error. The chain combines TRBV13 with TRBJ1-5, with a tentative D call TRBD1 (6 bases). Trimming cost V 4 bases and J 5 bases, with 9 bases left between them. The CDR3 is 13 amino acids. Germline assignment: CDR1 PRHDT and CDR2 FYEKMQ (reference sequence). In DNA form, the CDR3 reads TGTGCCAGCAGCTGGGAGGGGGATCAGCCCCAGCATTTT. Its protein is CASSWEGDQPQHF.

V usage is TRBV15 and J usage is TRBJ2-5, with 7 positions matching TRBD1. Looked up from germline, CDR1 is LNHNV and CDR2 is YYDKDF (reference sequence). V gave up 4 bases and J gave up 4 bases; unmatched junction bases: 9. The CDR3 loop spans 15 amino acids. The CDR3: CATSIRQGGRETQYF. As DNA, the CDR3 is TGTGCCACCAGCATCCGACAGGGTGGAAGAGAGACCCAGTACTTC.

The chain employs TRBV5-4 and TRBJ2-3; 7 bases map to TRBD2. This CDR3 has 17 amino acids. The V gene's germline CDR1 is SGHNT and CDR2 YYREEE (reference sequence). V was clipped by 0 bases and J by 1 base; unmatched bases: 8. CDR3 sequence (DNA): TGTGCCAGCAGCTTGGGGGCTAGCGGAGTGGGCACAGATACGCAGTATTTT. This gives the protein CASSLGASGVGTDTQYF.

There are a few counts of this clone. The rearrangement joins TRBV2 to TRBJ2-2; the D gene is possibly TRBD1 (6 bases). Germline V gives CDR1 SNHLY, CDR2 FYNNEI. V shed 6 bases and J shed 8 bases, with 16 bases lying between them. CDR3 length equals 14 residues. CDR3 in DNA: TGTGCCAGCAGGGAACAGGGCCCGGGAGGGGAGCTGTTTTTT. It is translated as CASREQGPGGELFF.

CDR3 DNA sequence: TGTGCCAGCAGCTTAGGGACAGAAAACACTGAAGCTTTCTTT. Its translation: CASSLGTENTEAFF. V is TRBV13 and J is TRBJ1-1; possibly TRBD1 for D (5 bases). The CDR3 runs to 14 residues. Germline values: CDR1 PRHDT, CDR2 FYEKMQ (reference sequence). The V and J ends lost 0 bases and 2 bases respectively, with 7 bases between them. The variable domain in full, with the rest retrieved from reference TRBV13 and TRBJ1-1, is AAGVIQSPRHLIKEKRETATLKCYPIPRHDTVYWYQQGPGQDPQFLISFYEKMQSDKGSIPDRFSAQQFSDYHSELNMSSLELGDSALYFCASSLGTENTEAFFGQGTRLTVV.

V and J are TRBV28 and TRBJ2-2, with D unclear. V lost 3 bases, J lost 3 bases, and 5 bases lay in between. Germline lookup yields CDR1 MDHEN and CDR2 SYDVKM. CDR3 length: 13 amino acids. As DNA, the CDR3 is TGTGCCAGCAGTTTCACCGACACCGGGGAGCTGTTTTTT. Amino acid sequence: CASSFTDTGELFF.

The chain has TRBV9 and TRBJ2-7; D is undetermined. The V gene lost 0 bases and the J gene lost 4 bases, with 8 bases spanning the gap. Per the germline V gene, CDR1 is SGDLS and CDR2 is YYNGEE. The CDR3 loop spans 13 amino acids. CDR3 residues: CASSVEDGYEQYF. The CDR3 region has the DNA TGTGCCAGCAGCGTAGAGGACGGGTACGAGCAGTACTTC.

V and J are TRBV2 and TRBJ2-7; TRBD2 matches at 11 bases. The CDR3 sequence is 13 residues long. After removal of 6 bases from V and 3 bases from J, the junction contained 1 base not matched to a gene. Germline lookup yields CDR1 SNHLY and CDR2 FYNNEI. The CDR3 bases are TGTGCCAGCAGGGGACTAGCGGACTACGAGCAGTACTTC. This codes for CASRGLADYEQYF.

The gene calls are TRBV2 and TRBJ1-1; D might be TRBD1 (5 bases). Trimming shortened V by 0 bases and J by 11 bases, and 16 bases separated the two germline ends. The CDR3 has 14 amino acids. Germline V gene sequence: CDR1 SNHLY, CDR2 FYNNEI. The CDR3 region is CASSEAWTSTVAFF. The CDR3 nucleotides are TGTGCCAGCAGTGAAGCTTGGACATCTACGGTCGCTTTCTTT.

V usage is TRBV6-1 and J usage is TRBJ2-3, with a weak D call TRBD2 (6 bases). Trimming pared 4 bases from V and 2 bases from J, leaving 16 bases between. CDR3 length equals 16 residues. Germline CDR1 reads MNHNS; CDR2 reads SASEGT. This chain's CDR3 is CASSGVGGGATDTQYF. The CDR3 DNA sequence: TGTGCCAGCAGTGGAGTAGGTGGCGGGGCCACAGATACGCAGTATTTT.

The CDR3 DNA follows: TGTGCCAGCAGCTTCCTAACAGATGGGGAAAAACTGTTTTTT. Protein product: CASSFLTDGEKLFF. This chain links TRBV7-9 with TRBJ1-4; D call uncertain. CDR1 is SEHNR and CDR2 is FQNEAQ in the germline V gene (reference sequence). The ends were cut back, 3 bases at V and 8 bases at J, with 13 bases in the middle. This CDR3 comprises 14 residues.

The CDR3 region has the DNA TGTGCCTGGGAGGGACAGGGTTCCTACGAGCAGTACTTC. It encodes CAWEGQGSYEQYF. The J gene is TRBJ2-7, the V gene TRBV30; 9 bases line up with TRBD1. J was trimmed by 1 base and V by 5 bases; bases with no gene match: 3. CDR1 and CDR2 from the germline V gene are GTSNPN and SVGIG (reference sequence). CDR3 length: 13 amino acids.

The genes are TRBV2 and TRBJ1-3; no clear D. Germline lookup yields CDR1 SNHLY and CDR2 FYNNEI. With 6 bases removed from V and 0 bases from J, the gap between germline ends came to 12 bases. This CDR3 spans 15 amino acids. The DNA of the CDR3 is TGTGCCAGCAGCGCAGTTAGGGTCTCTGGAAACACCATATATTTT. It codes for CASSAVRVSGNTIYF.

This clone has only a few counts. The DNA for the CDR3 is TGTGCCAGCAGCACCGGGACAGGGCCAGATCAGCCCCAGCATTTT. The encoded protein is CASSTGTGPDQPQHF. This chain joins TRBV9 and TRBJ1-5, with 9 positions matching TRBD1. The V and J ends lost 4 bases and 5 bases, in that order; junction bases with no gene match: 7. Germline V gives CDR1 SGDLS, CDR2 YYNGEE. The CDR3 is 15 residues long.